The T cell receptor beta chain described here comes from a study of T cells in Graves' hyperthyroidism and ophthalmopathy. This clonotype was seen ten or more times. V shed 1 base and J 0 bases; nucleotides not matched to a gene: 8. CDR1 is LGHDT, CDR2 YNNKEL, per germline (reference sequence). This CDR3 has 17 amino acids. TCR beta CDR3 sequences were amplified from RNA transcripts. During a first-round RT-PCR of the TCR CDR3, the HTBI primer set was used. MiXCR was run by TCRdb on the multiplex PCR reads, yielding one entry per CDR3 protein. The sample lists some 620,000 distinct CDR3 sequences, about a sixth seen once, with approximately 3.8% in the top ten. Stable Graves' hyperthyroidism meant no ophthalmopathy progression within 18 months. About 10 ml fresh peripheral blood yielded the PBMCs.

The sequenced sample consisted of blood. The receptor was derived from a woman between 25 and 40 years old with Graves' hyperthyroidism. The rearrangement links TRBV3-1 to TRBJ2-7; 8 nucleotides match TRBD1. CDR3 DNA sequence: TGTGCCAGCAGCCAAGTTATCCGGGACAGGAGCTCCTACGAGCAGTACTTC. Its protein product is CASSQVIRDRSSYEQYF.